This entry is about one TCR beta chain. Antigen: not known. Sample-barcoded 5' priming and a J-beta primer mix drove a second PCR of roughly 6 to 12 cycles. One entry per CDR3 protein, called by TCRdb with MiXCR from the 5' RACE reads. The repertoire includes 550,000 to 800,000 distinct CDR3 sequences, roughly 30% of them detected once, and just over 15% sits in the top ten. The data belong to a study of blood T cells in healthy people across ages. Overall study findings and caveats: Diversity estimated from one million T cells was considered an underestimate.

Healthy Caucasians from Russia aged roughly 6 to 100 served as donors. Isolated PBMCs totaled at least 6 million in each sample. Trimming at V came to 4 bases and at J to 6 bases, leaving 11 bases not matched to a gene. From germline, CDR1 is LNHDA and CDR2 SQIVND (reference sequence). This CDR3 is built from 15 residues. Sequenced sample: blood. This sequence joins TRBV19 and TRBJ1-1; 7 positions agree with TRBD1. The receptor was isolated from a woman aged 80 or over in good health. CDR3 nucleotides: TGTGCCAGTAGTAGCCAGGGACAGTCGAAGGCTGAAGCTTTCTTT. Translating gives CASSSQGQSKAEAFF. Together with reference TRBV19 and TRBJ1-1, the CDR3 gives the full variable domain: DGGITQSPKYLFRKEGQNVTLSCEQNLNHDAMYWYRQDPGQGLRLIYYSQIVNDFQKGDIAEGYSVSREKKESFPLTVTSAQKNPTAFYLCASSSQGQSKAEAFFGQGTRLTVV.